This T cell receptor (beta chain) was profiled in a study of neurological immune-mediated disorders. Study-wide results and caveats: The multiple sclerosis repertoire cluster had no association with any clinical or MRI feature. Among 34 multiple sclerosis patients, phylogenetic grouping put the repertoires of 18 into a single related-CDR3 cluster, a possible signature.

Per sequencing run, 15-18 subjects together gave over 170 million TCR-beta sequences. Via MiXCR, TCRdb re-called the 5' RACE reads, giving one row per CDR3 protein. The data show 55,000 to 85,000 distinct CDR3 sequences, 3.2% seen once. This clonotype was observed many times. The antigen remains undetermined. Trimming took off 4 bases at V and 5 bases at J, with 15 bases between the two ends. Germline values: CDR1 SGHDT, CDR2 YYEEEE. This CDR3 region has 15 residues. Sequences were obtained from PBMCs. This receptor was taken from a woman aged 45-65 years with multiple sclerosis. V is TRBV5-6 and J is TRBJ1-4, with a possible D match to TRBD1 (5 bases). The chain's CDR3 is CASSAPTATNEKLFF. In DNA form, the CDR3 reads TGTGCCAGCAGCGCGCCGACAGCGACCAATGAAAAACTGTTTTTT.